The next 13 T cell receptor beta chains were all read from a single sample in a study of blood T cell repertoires in COVID-19. The data were produced by immunoSEQ multiplex PCR, yet TCRdb's version contains in-frame clones alone and is incomplete. This table holds 95,000 to 150,000 clones, around 81% found once. Sequencing used peripheral blood. These receptors came from a man aged 60 to 69 with acute or convalescent COVID-19.

The chain has TRBV6-1 and TRBJ1-1; 10 bases are a match to TRBD1. The CDR3 extends over 16 amino acids. In germline, CDR1 is MNHNS, CDR2 SASEGT. V gave up 1 base and J gave up 7 bases; unmatched junction bases: 9. CDR3 DNA: TGTGCCAGCAGTGAAGTGCCGGGACAGGGGTATTTTGAAGCTTTCTTT. Protein sequence: CASSEVPGQGYFEAFF.

The V call is TRBV6-5, the J call TRBJ2-3; 8 bases match TRBD2. The J segment lost 3 bases and the V segment lost 8 bases, leaving 7 bases of the junction unmatched. From germline, CDR1 is MNHEY and CDR2 SVGAGI. CDR3 length equals 14 residues. Here the CDR3 DNA reads TGTGCCAGCGGCCGGGAGCGGGGGACAGATACGCAGTATTTT. Translation gives CASGRERGTDTQYF.

Remarks on this clone: The sample has other DNA sequences that encode this CDR3 too. CDR3 region: CSVRGQGDTIYF. The CDR3 DNA is TGCAGCGTTCGAGGACAGGGGGACACCATATATTTT. The rearrangement joins TRBV29-1 to TRBJ1-3; the match to TRBD1 covers 10 bases. From germline, CDR1 is SQVTM and CDR2 ANQGSEA. V lost 5 bases, J lost 8 bases, and 3 bases stayed unmatched. The length of the CDR3 is 12 residues.

The chain uses TRBV2 and TRBJ1-1; D is uncertain. CDR1 SNHLY and CDR2 FYNNEI come from the germline V gene. Deletions cut 3 bases from V and 0 bases from J, with 8 bases between. This CDR3 contains 14 residues. CDR3 nucleotide sequence: TGTGCCAGCAGTGAGATGGCCATGAACACTGAAGCTTTCTTT. Its protein is CASSEMAMNTEAFF.

Comment on this clone: Other nucleotide sequences from this sample produce the same CDR3. CDR3 sequence (DNA): TGTGCCAGCAGTTACTCGGGGAGGGCGAACACTGAAGCTTTCTTT. Protein product: CASSYSGRANTEAFF. The rearrangement joins TRBV6-5 to TRBJ1-1, with D hard to call. The CDR3 spans 15 residues. The germline gives CDR1 MNHEY, CDR2 SVGAGI. V lost 0 bases and J 1 base, leaving 9 bases between the germline ends.

The DNA of the CDR3 is TGTGCCAGCAGCCCTCGTAGAGCGGGATTAGACATATATGAGCAGTTCTTC. Protein: CASSPRRAGLDIYEQFF. The chain links TRBV14 to TRBJ2-1, with TRBD2 matching 7 bases. This CDR3 comprises 17 residues. Germline assignment: CDR1 SGHDN and CDR2 FVKESK. Trimming cost V 4 bases and J 8 bases; bases outside gene matches: 17.

The rearrangement uses TRBV12-5 and TRBJ2-2, with 8 bases identical to TRBD2. The CDR3 totals 16 residues. The V segment lost 5 bases and the J segment 3 bases; nucleotides outside the gene matches: 8. Germline V gene data show CDR1 as LGHNT and CDR2 as FRNRAP. This CDR3 is CASGTSGGLDTGELFF. DNA of the CDR3: TGTGCTAGTGGTACAAGCGGGGGCTTGGACACCGGGGAGCTGTTTTTT.

V is TRBV11-2 and J is TRBJ2-7, with 7 bases aligning to TRBD2. Germline CDR1 is SGHAT and CDR2 is FQNNGV. V shed 2 bases, J shed 0 bases, and the junction held 10 bases outside the gene matches. This CDR3 comprises 17 residues. For the CDR3, the DNA is TGTGCCAGCAGCTTAAGATCGAGCGGGGTTAGCTCCTACGAGCAGTACTTC. It translates to CASSLRSSGVSSYEQYF.

V usage is TRBV30 and J usage is TRBJ2-7; 10 bases fit TRBD2. This CDR3 spans 16 amino acids. The germline V gene encodes CDR1 GTSNPN and CDR2 SVGIG (reference sequence). Losses at the gene ends were 0 bases for V and 6 bases for J; bases not matched to a gene: 11. The CDR3 region is CAWSVSSGRRGGEQYF. CDR3 coding DNA: TGTGCCTGGAGTGTAAGTAGCGGGAGGAGAGGTGGCGAGCAGTACTTC.

The V call is TRBV5-4, the J call TRBJ2-1, with TRBD2 identical over 9 bases. The CDR3 covers 15 residues. The V gene's germline CDR1 is SGHNT and CDR2 YYREEE (reference sequence). The trim removed 2 bases at V and 2 bases at J, leaving 2 bases unmatched. For the CDR3, the DNA is TGTGCCAGCAGCTTAGCGGGAGGCACCTACAATGAGCAGTTCTTC. Encoded protein: CASSLAGGTYNEQFF. Together with reference TRBV5-4 and TRBJ2-1, the CDR3 gives the full variable domain: ETGVTQSPTHLIKTRGQQVTLRCSSQSGHNTVSWYQQALGQGPQFIFQYYREEENGRGNFPPRFSGLQFPNYSSELNVNALELDDSALYLCASSLAGGTYNEQFFGPGTRLTVL.

Only a few counts were recorded for this clone. This sequence joins TRBV7-2 and TRBJ2-2, with TRBD2 matching 9 bases. J lost 7 bases, V lost 5 bases, and 11 bases had no gene match. The CDR3 sequence is 16 residues long. The germline CDR1 and CDR2 sequences are SGHTA and FQGNSA. The CDR3 DNA sequence: TGTGCCAGCAGCCTCCAGACTAGCGGAGGGGTCGGGGAGCTGTTTTTT. Protein: CASSLQTSGGVGELFF.

The rearrangement joins TRBV28 to TRBJ2-5, with 8 bases identical to TRBD2. The CDR3 runs 14 residues. The V gene end was trimmed by 7 bases and the J gene end by 3 bases; junction bases not matched to a gene: 7. CDR1 and CDR2 (germline): MDHEN, SYDVKM. Written as DNA, the CDR3 is TGTGCCAGCACGCTCACGGGAGGGGAAGAGACCCAGTACTTC. Its translation: CASTLTGGEETQYF.

This chain uses TRBV12-3 or TRBV12-4 with TRBJ2-7, with D maybe TRBD2 (6 bases). V shed 2 bases and J shed 6 bases, with 11 bases lying between them. The CDR3 is 13 amino acids. CDR3 loop: CASSLFTGGEQYF. For the CDR3, the DNA is TGTGCCAGCAGTTTATTCACCGGGGGCGAGCAGTACTTC.